One and the same sample provided the 23 T cell receptor beta chains below, sequenced in a study of low-dose radiotherapy and immunotherapy resistance in tumors. The time point: after trial treatment. Regarding treatment: LDRT plus nivolumab, ipilimumab, low-dose cyclophosphamide and aspirin (RACIN trial). Primers used for first-strand cDNA, a TRAV- and TRBV-specific set, covered both alpha and beta chains. The authors amplified TCRs for 20 to 25 PCR cycles with a constant-region primer and a V-primer adapter. TCRdb itself ran the reads through MiXCR, one entry per CDR3 protein. Of around 80,000 distinct CDR3 sequences in the sample, around 17% were seen once. The source was PBMCs, collected after low-dose radiotherapy plus immunotherapy. All receptors come from a male donor with prostate cancer.

This clonotype was seen ten or more times. The chain couples TRBV5-5 to TRBJ2-3; TRBD1 is a possible D gene (6 bases). V lost 0 bases and J lost 5, with 13 bases in between. The CDR3 runs 15 residues. Germline V gene data show CDR1 as SGHKS and CDR2 as YYEKEE (reference sequence). This CDR3 is CASSLGDTYLDTQYF. The DNA of the CDR3 is TGTGCCAGCAGCTTGGGGGACACATACCTAGATACGCAGTATTTT.

As regards this clonotype: This likely traces to a read error, being one base from a far larger clone. The V and J genes are TRBV7-6 and TRBJ2-1, with 8 bases that match TRBD2. Per germline, CDR1 SGHVS and CDR2 FNYEAQ. CDR3 length: 13 residues. V dropped 5 bases and J dropped 10; count of bases not matched to a gene: 7. The CDR3 is CASSTSGMREQFF. The CDR3 DNA follows: TGTGCCAGCAGCACTAGCGGAATGAGGGAGCAGTTCTTC.

This clonotype was picked up many times. V is TRBV5-6 and J is TRBJ2-6; possible D gene TRBD2, 6 bases. Trimming removed 6 bases from V and 0 bases from J, with 16 bases in between. CDR3 length: 17 residues. CDR1 and CDR2 (germline): SGHDT, YYEEEE. The CDR3 reads CASTHGGTLSGANVLTF. CDR3 nucleotide sequence: TGTGCCAGCACCCATGGGGGGACCCTCTCTGGGGCCAACGTCCTGACTTTC.

Concerning this clonotype: One base away lies a much larger clone, so this may be a sequencing read error. The V call is TRBV28, the J call TRBJ2-4, with TRBD2 identical over 11 bases. V lost 6 bases, J lost 11 bases, and 9 bases stayed unmatched. CDR1 is MDHEN, CDR2 SYDVKM, per germline. The length of the CDR3 is 14 residues. CDR3: CASSLLAGVDVQYF. DNA for the CDR3: TGTGCCAGCAGCCTACTAGCGGGAGTGGACGTTCAGTACTTC. Drawing the rest from reference TRBV28 and TRBJ2-4, the complete variable domain is DVKVTQSSRYLVKRTGEKVFLECVQDMDHENMFWYRQDPGLGLRLIYFSYDVKMKEKGDIPEGYSVSREKKERFSLILESASTNQTSMYLCASSLLAGVDVQYFGAGTRLSVL.

J is TRBJ1-4 and V is TRBV18, with D possibly matching TRBD1 (5 bases). Trimming pared 4 bases from V and 8 bases from J, leaving 17 bases between. Germline lookup yields CDR1 KGHSH and CDR2 LQKENI. The CDR3 is made up of 15 amino acids. The CDR3 DNA reads as TGTGCCAGCTCACAAGCAGGGACCTACGGCGAAAAACTGTTTTTT. It specifies CASSQAGTYGEKLFF.

For this clonotype: Relative to the germline gene, one junction end is altered; a read error may explain this. The chain carries TRBV5-4 and TRBJ1-2; TRBD1 matches 8 bases. The germline gives CDR1 SGHNT, CDR2 YYREEE (reference sequence). The CDR3 is 18 residues long. The CDR3 reads CASSSRDRGAGMNYGFTF. Written as DNA, the CDR3 is TGTGCCAGCAGCTCCAGAGACAGGGGCGCGGGAATGAACTATGGCTTCACCTTC.

This clonotype was seen repeatedly, ten times or more. This chain's CDR3 is CSVTGRNSGANVLTF. The CDR3 region has the DNA TGCAGCGTAACCGGACGGAACTCTGGGGCCAACGTCCTGACTTTC. V usage is TRBV29-1 and J usage is TRBJ2-6; the D is unclear. CDR3 size: 15 residues. Trimming took 6 bases from V and 0 from J, leaving 12 bases between them. Germline V CDR1 and CDR2: SQVTM, ANQGSEA. The full variable domain, with the rest looked up from reference TRBV29-1 and TRBJ2-6, is SAVISQKPSRDICQRGTSLTIQCQVDSQVTMMFWYRQQPGQSLTLIATANQGSEATYESGFVIDKFPISRPNLTFSTLTVSNMSPEDSSIYLCSVTGRNSGANVLTFGAGSRLTVL.

This chain connects TRBV30 to TRBJ2-1, with 8 bases fitting TRBD1. Unmatched junction bases numbered 10, after V lost 1 base and J lost 8 bases. The CDR3 runs 15 residues. CDR1 GTSNPN and CDR2 SVGIG come from the germline V gene (reference sequence). The chain's CDR3 is CAWSAGNAGGHEQFF. CDR3 nucleotides: TGTGCCTGGAGTGCCGGTAATGCAGGGGGCCATGAGCAGTTCTTC.

This clonotype has at least ten counts. The rearrangement links TRBV5-5 to TRBJ2-7, with 9 bases aligning to TRBD1. Germline V lookup: CDR1 SGHKS, CDR2 YYEKEE (reference sequence). Losses at the gene ends were 7 bases for V and 6 bases for J; bases not matched to a gene: 8. CDR3 length: 13 residues. In DNA form, the CDR3 reads TGTGCCAGCTGGGACAGGGAAAGCGGCGAGCAGTACTTC. It encodes CASWDRESGEQYF.

At least ten counts were recorded for this clonotype. The rearrangement links TRBV28 to TRBJ1-1; D uncertain. The CDR3 has 11 amino acids. V lost 3 bases, J lost 5 bases, and 4 bases lay in between. The germline gives CDR1 MDHEN, CDR2 SYDVKM. The CDR3: CASSFETEAFF. The CDR3 bases are TGTGCCAGCAGTTTCGAAACTGAAGCTTTCTTT.

In the case of this clonotype: Since a far larger clone is one base different, this is likely a read error. The rearrangement links TRBV6-2 or TRBV6-3 to TRBJ2-5, with TRBD1 matching over 8 bases. Per germline, CDR1 MNHEY and CDR2 SVGEGT. The CDR3 covers 15 residues. CDR3 nucleotide sequence: TGTGCCATCAGTGGCCAACAGGGGGGCATGGAGACCCAGTACTTC. As protein: CAISGQQGGMETQYF.

In this sample, this clonotype turned up many times. The chain recombines TRBV6-2 or TRBV6-3 with TRBJ2-1, with no clear D. Per germline, CDR1 MNHEY and CDR2 SVGEGT. The length of the CDR3 is 13 residues. Trimming removed 5 bases at V and 9 bases at J, with 14 bases between. CDR3 DNA: TGTGCCAGCAGTGGGAATCAGGAAGGTGAGCAGTTCTTC. Amino acids: CASSGNQEGEQFF.

This clonotype was observed many times. This rearrangement joins TRBV28 to TRBJ2-1, with D tentatively TRBD2 (5 bases). Germline assignment: CDR1 MDHEN and CDR2 SYDVKM. There are 14 residues in the CDR3. Deletions cut 6 bases from V and 6 bases from J, with 15 bases between. The DNA for the CDR3 is TGTGCCAGCAGAACCACTCGGGCGGGCAATGAGCAGTTCTTC. Its protein is CASRTTRAGNEQFF.

The table lists this clonotype with many counts. The chain combines TRBV4-3 with TRBJ2-6; possibly TRBD1 for D (6 bases). CDR1 LGHNA and CDR2 YSLEER come from the germline V gene. This CDR3 spans 17 amino acids. V was pared by 0 bases and J by 2 bases, with 11 bases between. The CDR3 sequence is CASSQEGAWTGANVLTF. The CDR3 bases are TGCGCCAGCAGCCAAGAGGGGGCGTGGACTGGGGCCAACGTCCTGACTTTC.

This clonotype was detected only a few times. The V call is TRBV5-5, the J call TRBJ1-1; no reliable D call. Germline CDR1 reads SGHKS; CDR2 reads YYEKEE (reference sequence). This CDR3 region has 14 residues. With 0 bases removed from V and 1 base from J, the gap between germline ends came to 7 bases. CDR3 DNA: TGTGCCAGCAGCTTGGTGGTCTCGAACACTGAAGCTTTCTTT. This gives the protein CASSLVVSNTEAFF.

This clonotype was seen at least ten times. The rearrangement links TRBV6-2 or TRBV6-3 to TRBJ1-1; no reliable D call. V gave up 7 bases and J gave up 4 bases, with 7 bases separating them. The length of the CDR3 is 11 residues. The germline V gene encodes CDR1 MNHEY and CDR2 SVGEGT. In nucleotides, the CDR3 is TGTGCCAGCACAACAGTCACTGAAGCTTTCTTT. This translates into CASTTVTEAFF.

In this sample, this clonotype turned up many times. The rearrangement uses TRBV2 and TRBJ1-2; tentative D call: TRBD1 (6 bases). The germline CDR1 and CDR2 sequences are SNHLY and FYNNEI. The V end lost 8 bases, the J end lost 4 bases, and 11 bases lay between the germline ends. This CDR3 is 12 amino acids long. The CDR3 reads CASATGPYGYTF. In DNA, the CDR3 is TGTGCCAGCGCGACAGGACCCTATGGCTACACCTTC.

The CDR3 bases are TGTGCCAGCAGTACGGTAGGCTTGTACAATGAGCAGTTCTTC. Amino acid sequence: CASSTVGLYNEQFF. The rearrangement uses TRBV6-5 and TRBJ2-1, with D unclear. Germline V gene data show CDR1 as MNHEY and CDR2 as SVGAGI. The CDR3 contains 14 residues. Trimming took off 5 bases at V and 4 bases at J, with 12 bases between the two ends.

This clonotype was counted at least ten times. Compared with germline, one end of the junction differs, possibly owing to a read error. The chain couples TRBV6-1 to TRBJ1-2; no definite D call. Germline CDR1 is MNHNS and CDR2 is SASEGT. This CDR3 has 12 amino acids. CDR3 sequence reads: CASSENLPSSLF. CDR3 coding DNA: TGTGCCAGCAGTGAAAACCTTCCTTCCTCCCTCTTC.

This clonotype was seen ten or more times. CDR3 in DNA: TGTGCCAGCAGTTACTCGATCAGAGACTATGGCTACACCTTC. It translates to CASSYSIRDYGYTF. The chain is built from TRBV6-5 and TRBJ1-2, with D unresolved. The V end was cut by 0 bases, the J end by 3 bases, with 8 bases between. In germline, CDR1 is MNHEY, CDR2 SVGAGI. This CDR3 has 14 residues.

This clonotype was observed at least ten times. V gene TRBV19 combines with J gene TRBJ1-2, with TRBD1 as a possible D gene (5 bases). Germline V CDR1 and CDR2: LNHDA, SQIVND (reference sequence). This CDR3 contains 16 residues. The V gene lost 5 bases and the J gene lost 0 bases, with 16 bases spanning the gap. The CDR3 coding sequence is TGTGCCAGTAGTGTACTATGGGGGAAGACTAACTATGGCTACACCTTC. This encodes CASSVLWGKTNYGYTF.

This clonotype was recorded at least ten times. The CDR3 reads CATKRMGQGLLSGANVLTF. The CDR3, as DNA: TGTGCCACTAAGCGTATGGGACAGGGGCTACTCTCTGGGGCCAACGTCCTGACTTTC. The chain carries TRBV6-5 and TRBJ2-6, with TRBD1 matching over 10 bases. Germline assignment: CDR1 MNHEY and CDR2 SVGAGI. V was pared by 10 bases and J by 0 bases, with 15 bases of the junction left unmatched. This CDR3 comprises 19 residues.

In its sample, this clonotype was seen once. This may be a read error: a much more frequent sequence differs by one nucleotide. Because the CDR3 is missing its conserved closing phenylalanine or tryptophan, this is likely a read error. The chain recombines TRBV20-1 with TRBJ2-4, with 11 bases fitting TRBD2. Germline-derived CDR1 and CDR2 are DFQATT and SNEGSKA (reference sequence). Trimming took 3 bases from V and 7 from J; bases not matched to a gene: 20. There are 19 residues in the CDR3. The CDR3 sequence: CSASNPDPMTSGVRNIQYC. In DNA form, the CDR3 reads TGCAGTGCTAGCAACCCCGACCCCATGACTAGCGGGGTACGGAACATTCAGTACTGC.